The 32 T cell receptor beta chains presented below share a single source sample, sequenced in a study of shared clonotypes between healthy human individuals. Assay used: immunoSEQ multiplex PCR; TCRdb lists only in-frame clones, some missing. Of 450,000 to 600,000 clones in the sample, roughly 85% are singletons; the top ten hold roughly 12%. Sequences were obtained from PBMCs. The receptors were gathered from a woman aged 40 to 50 in good health. Some clones in this sample may be carry-over from other donors' samples.

CDR3 amino acids: CASSSPTLWGQPTDTQYF. For the CDR3, the DNA is TGTGCCAGCAGTTCCCCTACCCTCTGGGGACAACCCACAGATACGCAGTATTTT. The V and J genes are TRBV27 and TRBJ2-3, with TRBD1 as a possible D gene (6 bases). Trimming cost V 4 bases and J 2 bases, with 22 bases left between them. Per the germline V gene, CDR1 is MNHEY and CDR2 is SMNVEV (reference sequence). The CDR3 contains 18 residues.

This clone appeared once. The chain combines TRBV9 with TRBJ2-4; tentative D call: TRBD2 (6 bases). The CDR3 length is 17 residues. Trimming left V 0 bases short and J 1 base short, with 14 bases between. Germline assignment: CDR1 SGDLS and CDR2 YYNGEE. CDR3 sequence: CASSVEVGGPAKNIQYF. CDR3 nucleotides: TGTGCCAGCAGCGTAGAGGTCGGAGGGCCCGCCAAAAACATTCAGTACTTC.

The V call is TRBV15, the J call TRBJ1-5, with 7 nucleotides matching TRBD1. Germline assignment: CDR1 LNHNV and CDR2 YYDKDF (reference sequence). The CDR3 is made up of 15 amino acids. The V and J ends lost 5 bases and 7 bases, in that order; junction bases with no gene match: 11. The CDR3 protein is CATSRPGQTTQPQHF. The CDR3 nucleotides read TGTGCCACCAGCCGGCCGGGACAGACAACCCAGCCCCAGCATTTT.

The chain combines TRBV6-1 with TRBJ2-7; TRBD2 matches at 11 bases. V shed 4 bases, J shed 5 bases, and the junction held 4 bases outside the gene matches. Germline CDR1 and CDR2: MNHNS and SASEGT. The CDR3 covers 14 residues. In DNA, the CDR3 is TGTGCCAGCAGTGCCCTAGCGGGAGGCCACGAGCAGTACTTC. The encoded protein is CASSALAGGHEQYF.

The genes are TRBV6-1 and TRBJ2-2; the match to TRBD1 covers 10 bases. Germline V CDR1 and CDR2: MNHNS, SASEGT. The CDR3 covers 15 residues. The V gene end was trimmed by 6 bases and the J gene end by 6 bases; junction bases not matched to a gene: 7. CDR3 DNA sequence: TGTGCCAGCAGCGACAGGGGGCGCGGGGCCGGGGAGCTGTTTTTT. It yields the protein CASSDRGRGAGELFF.

The V call is TRBV7-3, the J call TRBJ2-2, with 8 bases lining up with TRBD2. Germline values: CDR1 SGHTA, CDR2 FQGTGA. J gave up 5 bases and V 5 bases, and 4 bases lay outside the gene matches. The CDR3 consists of 14 residues. Here the CDR3 reads CASSPLAGTGELFF. The CDR3, as DNA: TGTGCCAGCAGCCCATTAGCGGGAACCGGGGAGCTGTTTTTT.

The J gene is TRBJ2-5, the V gene TRBV5-1; 11 nucleotides line up with TRBD2. The germline V gene has CDR1 SGHRS and CDR2 YFSETQ. J was trimmed by 4 bases and V by 0 bases; bases with no gene match: 8. The CDR3 sequence is 17 residues long. The CDR3, as DNA: TGCGCCAGCAGCTTGGAAACTAGCGGGAGATTTAGAGAGACCCAGTACTTC. Translating gives CASSLETSGRFRETQYF.

In its sample, this clone was seen a few times. V usage is TRBV6-1 and J usage is TRBJ2-5; TRBD1 is a possible D gene (6 bases). The tail of the sequence fits TRBJ2-7 better, so the J call may be wrong. The CDR3 runs to 13 residues. CDR1 MNHNS and CDR2 SASEGT come from the germline V gene. CDR3 DNA sequence: TGTGCCAGCAGAACTAAGGGGGTCTACGAGCAGTACTTC. Its protein is CASRTKGVYEQYF.

The genes are TRBV7-8 and TRBJ1-1; D remains ambiguous. The CDR3 consists of 12 residues. Germline lookup yields CDR1 SGHVS and CDR2 FQNEAQ. V was trimmed by 4 bases and J by 6 bases, leaving 9 bases between them. The CDR3 DNA sequence: TGTGCCAGCAGCTCTCAGGCGGCTGAAGCTTTCTTT. Translation: CASSSQAAEAFF.

This clone was observed a single time. The chain links TRBV6-6 to TRBJ2-5, with 13 bases identical to TRBD2. Germline V gene data show CDR1 as MNHNY and CDR2 as SVGAGI (reference sequence). The V gene end was trimmed by 4 bases and the J gene end by 5 bases; junction bases not matched to a gene: 7. The CDR3 consists of 16 residues. For the CDR3, the DNA is TGTGCCAGCAGTTCCCCTGGACTAGCGGGAGAGGAGACCCAGTACTTC. It codes for CASSSPGLAGEETQYF.

This clone was seen more than once but under ten times. The chain combines TRBV4-1 with TRBJ2-1, with 10 positions matching TRBD2. The germline V gene encodes CDR1 MGHRA and CDR2 YSYEKL. This CDR3 comprises 17 residues. Trimming took 2 bases from V and 9 from J; bases not matched to a gene: 13. The CDR3 loop is CASSQRSITAGGLEQFF. Here the CDR3 DNA reads TGCGCCAGCAGCCAACGGTCTATCACAGCGGGGGGGCTTGAGCAGTTCTTC.

The J gene is TRBJ2-1, the V gene TRBV2, with TRBD2 matching 10 bases. Per germline, CDR1 SNHLY and CDR2 FYNNEI. Trimming at V came to 6 bases and at J to 4 bases, leaving 3 bases not matched to a gene. This CDR3 comprises 14 residues. The CDR3 coding sequence is TGTGCCAGCAGAGCGGGAGGGAGGTACAATGAGCAGTTCTTC. This sequence encodes CASRAGGRYNEQFF.

The chain recombines TRBV28 with TRBJ1-5; the D gene is possibly TRBD1 (6 bases). V lost 5 bases to trimming and J lost 5 bases, with 19 bases between them. Germline CDR1 and CDR2: MDHEN and SYDVKM. This CDR3 spans 16 amino acids. The CDR3 DNA reads as TGTGCCAGCAGTCCCAGGGGAGCACTGGACCATCAGCCCCAGCATTTT. Translated: CASSPRGALDHQPQHF.

This sequence joins TRBV4-3 and TRBJ2-1; D is unresolved. The V gene lost 0 bases and the J gene lost 5 bases, with 14 bases spanning the gap. The CDR3 length is 16 residues. Germline V CDR1 and CDR2: LGHNA, YSLEER. The DNA of the CDR3 is TGCGCCAGCAGCCAAGAGGTTCTCGAATGGGACAATGAGCAGTTCTTC. Translated, it gives CASSQEVLEWDNEQFF.

The chain recombines TRBV5-4 with TRBJ2-7, with a tentative D call TRBD2 (6 bases). The CDR3 length is 14 residues. The V gene lost 0 bases and the J gene lost 10 bases, with 17 bases spanning the gap. The germline V gene has CDR1 SGHNT and CDR2 YYREEE (reference sequence). The CDR3 region is CASSLAKRDSTQYF. The DNA for the CDR3 is TGTGCCAGCAGCTTGGCCAAGAGGGACTCAACCCAGTACTTC.

In its sample, this clone was seen a few times. The chain is built from TRBV25-1 and TRBJ1-1, with D unclear. V lost 4 bases and J lost 5, with 14 bases in between. The CDR3 is made up of 14 amino acids. Germline CDR1 and CDR2: MGHDK and SYGVNS. The CDR3 DNA reads TGTGCCAGCAGTGGGTCCCAGGTGAGGACTGAAGCTTTCTTT. The encoded protein is CASSGSQVRTEAFF.

This clone showed up just a few times. The genes are TRBV9 and TRBJ2-1; no definite D call. The CDR3 runs to 11 residues. Germline lookup yields CDR1 SGDLS and CDR2 YYNGEE. V dropped 0 bases and J dropped 9 bases, with 4 bases sitting between them. The chain's CDR3 is CASSVGSEQFF. The CDR3 coding sequence is TGTGCCAGCAGCGTAGGAAGTGAGCAGTTCTTC.

V and J are TRBV4-1 and TRBJ1-1; D gene uncertain. Germline CDR1 MGHRA, CDR2 YSYEKL. The CDR3 sequence is 14 residues long. Trimming removed 3 bases at V and 5 bases at J, with 13 bases between. In DNA, the CDR3 is TGCGCCAGCAGCCAGTTGATGAGTCAGACTGAAGCTTTCTTT. Translated: CASSQLMSQTEAFF.

The chain carries TRBV30 and TRBJ2-5, with 8 bases that match TRBD2. V was clipped by 0 bases and J by 5 bases; unmatched bases: 2. The CDR3 spans 13 residues. Germline values: CDR1 GTSNPN, CDR2 SVGIG (reference sequence). CDR3 DNA: TGTGCCTGGAGTGTACCGGGGGGGGAGACCCAGTACTTC. Encoded protein: CAWSVPGGETQYF.

The chain recombines TRBV18 with TRBJ1-1; D is perhaps TRBD1 (6 bases). The CDR3 has 14 amino acids. Germline V gene sequence: CDR1 KGHSH, CDR2 LQKENI. V lost 3 bases, J lost 0 bases, and 8 bases lay in between. CDR3 amino acids: CASSPRGLNTEAFF. The CDR3 nucleotides read TGTGCCAGCTCACCCAGGGGTCTGAACACTGAAGCTTTCTTT.

The chain joins TRBV6-1 to TRBJ2-5; 7 bases align to TRBD1. Germline V gene data show CDR1 as MNHNS and CDR2 as SASEGT. This CDR3 has 15 amino acids. V shed 1 base and J 1 base; nucleotides not matched to a gene: 3. The CDR3 protein is CASSEEGALQETQYF. CDR3 in DNA: TGTGCCAGCAGTGAAGAGGGGGCCCTCCAAGAGACCCAGTACTTC.

The V gene is TRBV7-9, the J gene TRBJ2-1, with no clear D. The CDR3 is made up of 18 amino acids. Germline V CDR1 and CDR2: SEHNR, FQNEAQ (reference sequence). V was clipped by 1 base and J by 0 bases, with 16 bases between them. The CDR3 nucleotides read TGTGCCAGCAGCTTAGGGAAGGTGGAACTCGGCTCCTACAATGAGCAGTTCTTC. Translating it yields CASSLGKVELGSYNEQFF.

Only a few counts were recorded for this clone. The chain employs TRBV5-8 and TRBJ1-2; D not resolved. CDR3 size: 15 residues. Germline V gene sequence: CDR1 SGHTS, CDR2 YDEGEE. Between the trimmed V and J ends, which lost 0 bases and 4 bases, there was a span of 13 bases. The CDR3 is CASSLDRGTVYGYTF. In DNA, the CDR3 is TGTGCCAGCAGCTTGGATAGAGGAACGGTCTATGGCTACACCTTC.

In its sample, this clone was seen a few times. The chain has TRBV28 and TRBJ1-2; D remains ambiguous. The V gene lost 5 bases and the J gene lost 0 bases, with 4 bases spanning the gap. CDR1 is MDHEN and CDR2 is SYDVKM in the germline V gene. The CDR3 runs to 12 residues. For the CDR3, the DNA is TGTGCCAGCAGTCCAACTAACTATGGCTACACCTTC. Translated: CASSPTNYGYTF.

The J gene is TRBJ2-1, the V gene TRBV19; TRBD2 matches 15 bases. CDR3 length: 16 residues. Germline-derived CDR1 and CDR2 are LNHDA and SQIVND (reference sequence). Trimming removed 3 bases from V and 7 bases from J; junction bases left unmatched: 4. The CDR3 here is CASSIPGLAGGNEQFF. The CDR3 bases are TGTGCCAGTAGTATCCCGGGACTAGCGGGAGGTAATGAGCAGTTCTTC.

This clone was recorded many times. This same CDR3 is encoded by further DNA sequences in the sample. The chain recombines TRBV19 with TRBJ2-7; TRBD1 matches 7 bases. From germline, CDR1 is LNHDA and CDR2 SQIVND (reference sequence). Germline trimming cut 10 bases from V and 1 base from J; bases unmatched to any gene: 4. The CDR3 contains 12 residues. Here the CDR3 reads CATSTGSYEQYF. The DNA for the CDR3 is TGTGCCACCTCGACAGGGTCCTACGAGCAGTACTTC.

J is TRBJ1-2 and V is TRBV6-5, with 7 positions matching TRBD1. V shed 4 bases and J 5 bases; nucleotides not matched to a gene: 10. The CDR3 contains 15 residues. The germline gives CDR1 MNHEY, CDR2 SVGAGI. The CDR3 DNA reads as TGTGCCAGCAGTTCTCGCGGGACAGAATCTTATGGCTACACCTTC. This sequence encodes CASSSRGTESYGYTF.

The chain joins TRBV4-2 to TRBJ2-3, with a tentative D call TRBD2 (6 bases). The germline gives CDR1 LGHNA, CDR2 YNFKEQ. The CDR3 sequence is 16 residues long. V gave up 0 bases and J gave up 0 bases, with 10 bases separating them. CDR3 bases: TGTGCCAGCAGCCAAGATCAAAGCGGGAGCACAGATACGCAGTATTTT. Translation gives CASSQDQSGSTDTQYF.

The V call is TRBV11-2, the J call TRBJ2-3; D might be TRBD2 (5 bases). The ends were cut back, 4 bases at V and 0 bases at J, with 8 bases in the middle. From germline, CDR1 is SGHAT and CDR2 FQNNGV. The CDR3 has 14 residues. The CDR3 sequence: CASSSPSSTDTQYF. The CDR3 nucleotides are TGTGCCAGCAGCTCCCCTAGCAGCACAGATACGCAGTATTTT.

V gene TRBV5-1 combines with J gene TRBJ2-2; no firm D call. The germline gives CDR1 SGHRS, CDR2 YFSETQ. Trimming took off 4 bases at V and 5 bases at J, with 9 bases between the two ends. The length of the CDR3 is 13 residues. The chain's CDR3 is CASSPSGTGELFF. The DNA for the CDR3 is TGCGCCAGCAGCCCGTCGGGTACCGGGGAGCTGTTTTTT.

The rearrangement uses TRBV27 and TRBJ2-5; TRBD1 aligns across 7 bases. Germline V gene lookup returns CDR1 MNHEY and CDR2 SMNVEV (reference sequence). There are 16 residues in the CDR3. With V trimmed by 0 bases and J by 7 bases, 11 bases remained unmatched. The CDR3 bases are TGTGCCAGCAGTTTATCCCTACAGGGGTCCCGCCGGACCCAGTACTTC. Its protein is CASSLSLQGSRRTQYF.

This chain connects TRBV7-9 to TRBJ1-1, with D maybe TRBD1 (5 bases). There are 12 residues in the CDR3. Germline CDR1 and CDR2: SEHNR and FQNEAQ (reference sequence). The ends were cut back, 5 bases at V and 9 bases at J, with 13 bases in the middle. This chain's CDR3 is CASSLSGGKAFF. The CDR3 nucleotides are TGTGCCAGCAGCCTGAGTGGGGGGAAAGCTTTCTTT.